This T cell receptor beta chain was observed in a study of blood T cells in healthy people across ages. A second PCR, run for about 6 to 11 cycles, used a sample-barcoded 5' primer plus a J-beta primer mix. Each sample yielded at least 2.5 million CDR3-containing paired-end reads. TCRdb reanalysed the 5' RACE reads using MiXCR and keeps one entry per CDR3 protein. The table lists about 1.5 million distinct CDR3 sequences, approximately 43% of them singletons, with about 4% in the top ten. Points from the study as a whole: In older individuals, TCR beta diversity per million T cells was lower, falling roughly linearly with age.

This clonotype occurred a few times. Its antigen is as yet unknown. The clonotype originates from a woman aged 18 to 35 in good health. The specimen was blood.

The CDR3 bases are TGTGCCATCAGTGAGTCGCGGACGCCCCTCGGGGGCGAGCAGTACTTC. Encoded protein: CAISESRTPLGGEQYF. The chain employs TRBV10-3 and TRBJ2-7; tentative D call: TRBD2 (6 bases). Germline CDR1 and CDR2: ENHRY and SYGVKD. Trimming shortened V by 0 bases and J by 6 bases, and 18 bases separated the two germline ends. The CDR3 length is 16 residues.